This TCR beta chain was observed in a study of blood T cell repertoires in COVID-19. Assay used: immunoSEQ multiplex PCR; TCRdb lists only in-frame clones, some missing. The sample carries 150,000 or so clones, roughly 89% recorded once. Germline V gene lookup returns CDR1 SGDLS and CDR2 YYNGEE. CDR3 size: 16 residues. The V end lost 0 bases, the J end lost 7 bases, and 20 bases lay between the germline ends. Sequencing input: peripheral blood. The clonotype originates from a human donor in a cohort sampled during active COVID-19. This chain uses TRBV9 with TRBJ2-7, with D perhaps TRBD2 (6 bases). In nucleotides, the CDR3 is TGTGCCAGCAGCGTAGGGTCCCGGGACGGGGACTGGGAGCAGTACTTC. It translates to CASSVGSRDGDWEQYF.